Below, one TCR beta chain is given with its context. The antigen is unknown. This CDR3 has 13 residues. Germline CDR1 reads WSHSY; CDR2 reads SAAADI. V was cut by 4 bases and J by 2 bases, with 9 bases left in between. Extraction of RNA preceded its reverse transcription into cDNA, which served as the sequencing template. The data were produced by immunoSEQ multiplex PCR, yet TCRdb's version contains in-frame clones alone and is incomplete. Altogether about 210,000 clones are present, about 50% being singletons, with the ten largest covering 1.5% to 2%. The sample comes from a study of CD8+ T cells in alopecia areata. The overall study: At a dose of 5 to 10 mg twice daily, oral tofacitinib was given to treated patients.

Study outcomes and limitations: For patients receiving tofacitinib, scalp clonality and expanded CD8+ clones among the top 100 significantly decreased.

The treatment is: oral pan-JAK inhibitor, 5-10 mg twice daily. Specimens obtained from alopecia areata patients comprised lesional scalp punch biopsies and peripheral blood. From PBMCs, CD4+ and CD8+ T cells were sorted. The chain uses TRBV10-2 and TRBJ2-7; D uncertain. Specimen: CD4+ T cells sorted from blood, collected at week 4, from a patient treated with tofacitinib. This receptor was taken from a human donor with alopecia areata. The DNA of the CDR3 is TGCGCCAGCAGTGGGAACACACCCTACGAGCAGTACTTC. This translates into CASSGNTPYEQYF.